Included here is one T cell receptor (beta chain) sequence, with context. Its antigen is not known. The study drew the donors from its 120-subject validation cohort, separate from the approximately 690-subject first cohort. Method: immunoSEQ multiplex PCR; TCRdb's copy keeps in-frame clones and lacks some. The table lists approximately 270,000 clones, more than 75% of them singletons. This sample is part of a study of cytomegalovirus exposure and HLA in healthy donors. Overall study results and limits: The investigators catalogued 150 to 200 TCR beta chains as cytomegalovirus-associated. The classifier reportedly diagnosed cytomegalovirus status with high sensitivity and specificity.

This receptor was obtained from a young man in good health and CMV-seropositive. Sequenced material: PBMCs.

This CDR3 reads CAITKGASYEQYF. CDR3 bases: TGTGCCATCACTAAGGGGGCGTCCTACGAGCAGTACTTC. The gene calls are TRBV10-3 and TRBJ2-7; 7 positions match TRBD1. Trimming at V came to 7 bases and at J to 1 base, leaving 4 bases not matched to a gene. The CDR3 is 13 residues long. Germline CDR1 ENHRY, CDR2 SYGVKD.